These 2 T cell receptor beta chains were sequenced from one sample in a study of T cells after yellow fever vaccination (dated by TCRdb to between 2018 and 2021). The treatment or condition label of this sample denotes: live attenuated yellow fever vaccine strain. The library was produced with 5' RACE. The run used an Illumina NovaSeq 6000. In TCRdb, the public reads were trimmed at Q25 with fastp and aligned with MiXCR, with productive beta chains retained. For every CDR3 protein sequence, its rows merge into one entry that carries the most common genes and DNA. In this sample the table shows under 400,000 distinct CDR3 sequences, around an eighth of which occur a single time. The ten largest clones take up about 3% of the sample. The material sequenced was CD4+ T cells sorted from PBMCs, taken 15 days after the yellow fever booster vaccination. These receptors came from a man between 18 and 35 years old who received the YFV17D yellow fever vaccine.

V is TRBV20-1 and J is TRBJ1-4, with a weak D call TRBD1 (6 bases). CDR1 and CDR2 from the germline V gene are DFQATT and SNEGSKA (reference sequence). This CDR3 is built from 13 residues. V gave up 4 bases and J gave up 8 bases, with 14 bases separating them. CDR3 amino acids: CSAKTGHREKLFF. The CDR3 DNA reads TGCAGTGCTAAAACAGGGCACAGGGAAAAACTGTTTTTT.

The chain joins TRBV7-7 to TRBJ2-1, with D perhaps matching TRBD1 (6 bases). V was clipped by 5 bases and J by 7 bases, with 12 bases between them. The CDR3 has 13 amino acids. Per the germline V gene, CDR1 is SSHAT and CDR2 is FNYEAQ (reference sequence). DNA of the CDR3: TGTGCCAGCAGCAGTCAGGGGAAGAATGAGCAGTTCTTC. Protein product: CASSSQGKNEQFF.